The entry that follows covers one T cell receptor (beta chain) sequence. J was trimmed by 7 bases and V by 7 bases; bases with no gene match: 5. From germline, CDR1 is ENHRY and CDR2 SYGVKD. This CDR3 spans 13 amino acids. The sample belongs to a study of blood T cell repertoires in COVID-19. Participants spanned ages about 18 to 95 years and resided in over 20 US areas. Grouping used clinical history reported by participants in a survey and questionnaire. Clones were sequenced by immunoSEQ multiplex PCR, and TCRdb holds only the in-frame ones, with some missing. The data hold about 500,000 clones, with 87% observed a single time.

The gene calls are TRBV10-3 and TRBJ2-1; 9 positions match TRBD1. The receptor comes from a young woman who had recovered from COVID-19. Sequenced sample: PBMCs or T cells enriched from blood (not recorded which). The CDR3 DNA reads as TGTGCCATCACGGGACAGGGTGGGAATGAGCAGTTCTTC. This translates into CAITGQGGNEQFF.